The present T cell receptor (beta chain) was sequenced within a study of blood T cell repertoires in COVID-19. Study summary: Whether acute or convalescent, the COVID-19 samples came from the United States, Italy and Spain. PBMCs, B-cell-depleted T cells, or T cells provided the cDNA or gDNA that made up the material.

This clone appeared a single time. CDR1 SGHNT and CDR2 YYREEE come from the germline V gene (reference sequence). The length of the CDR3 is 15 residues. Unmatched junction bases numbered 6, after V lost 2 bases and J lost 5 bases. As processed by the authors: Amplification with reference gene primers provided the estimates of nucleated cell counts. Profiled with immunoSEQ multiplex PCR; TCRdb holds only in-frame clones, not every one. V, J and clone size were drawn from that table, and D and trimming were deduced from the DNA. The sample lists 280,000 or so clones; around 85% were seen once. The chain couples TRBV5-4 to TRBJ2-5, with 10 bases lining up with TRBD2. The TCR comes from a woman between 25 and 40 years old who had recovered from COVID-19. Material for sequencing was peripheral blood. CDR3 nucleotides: TGTGCCAGCAGCTTAGGAGCGGGAGGGCCGGAGACCCAGTACTTC. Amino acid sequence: CASSLGAGGPETQYF. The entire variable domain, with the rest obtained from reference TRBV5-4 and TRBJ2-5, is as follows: ETGVTQSPTHLIKTRGQQVTLRCSSQSGHNTVSWYQQALGQGPQFIFQYYREEENGRGNFPPRFSGLQFPNYSSELNVNALELDDSALYLCASSLGAGGPETQYFGPGTRLLVL.